These T cell receptor beta chains were read from a single sample in a study. Via MiXCR, TCRdb re-called the 5' RACE reads, giving one row per CDR3 protein. Counted here are 35,000 to 50,000 distinct CDR3 sequences, 29% occurring once; the ten biggest clones make up 3.5% to 4%. Sequenced material: memory CD4+ T cells sorted from a lymph node. These receptors originate from a female donor with breast cancer. The CDR3 runs from the conserved cysteine through the conserved F or W. Each record gives: V gene, CDR3 length, D gene, J gene, clone size, CDR3 protein, CDR3 DNA. A D gene is named only where the DNA matches it firmly. Rows may omit the clone size; those that give it use once, few, many or a size class.

TRBV6-5	14	NA	TRBJ1-1	NA	CASSWDIMNTEAFF	TGTGCCAGCAGTTGGGACATAATGAACACTGAAGCTTTCTTT
TRBV27	15	TRBD1	TRBJ2-5	NA	CASSSKDRAQETQYF	TGTGCCAGCAGTTCAAAGGACAGGGCTCAAGAGACCCAGTACTTC
TRBV15	13	NA	TRBJ1-1	few	CATSRALGSEAFF	TGTGCCACCAGCAGAGCGCTGGGGTCTGAAGCTTTCTTT
TRBV7-3	12	NA	TRBJ1-5	NA	CARMRGNQPQHF	TGTGCCAGAATGAGGGGCAATCAGCCCCAGCATTTT
TRBV7-9	16	NA	TRBJ2-6	NA	CASSPGGSAGANVLTF	TGTGCCAGCAGCCCCGGCGGCTCGGCTGGGGCCAACGTCCTGACTTTC
TRBV28	14	NA	TRBJ2-1	few	CASRPVGLENEQFF	TGTGCCAGCAGACCCGTGGGGTTGGAAAATGAGCAGTTCTTC
TRBV30	14	TRBD2	TRBJ2-1	few	CAVERQSSGNEQFF	TGTGCGGTGGAAAGGCAGTCTAGCGGGAATGAGCAGTTCTTC
TRBV30	14	TRBD2	TRBJ2-7	few	CAWTDPGGSYEQYF	TGTGCCTGGACGGACCCGGGAGGTTCCTACGAGCAGTACTTC
TRBV5-4	15	NA	TRBJ1-2	few	CASSKAPGQDYGYTF	TGTGCCAGCAGCAAAGCCCCTGGTCAGGACTATGGCTACACCTTC
TRBV5-1	14	NA	TRBJ2-2	NA	CATRDFANTGELFF	TGCGCCACCCGGGACTTCGCGAACACCGGGGAGCTGTTTTTT
TRBV6-5	15	NA	TRBJ2-2	NA	CASSSSNGVPGELFF	NA
TRBV6-6	14	NA	TRBJ2-3	NA	CASSLGPRADTQYF	TGTGCCAGCAGTCTGGGGCCGAGGGCAGATACGCAGTATTTT
TRBV7-3	13	NA	TRBJ2-2	few	CASSPMWGGELFF	TGTGCCAGCAGCCCCATGTGGGGCGGGGAGCTGTTTTTT
TRBV20-1	16	TRBD2	TRBJ2-5	few	CSASPTPLAGGETQYF	TGCAGTGCTAGCCCCACCCCACTAGCGGGAGGGGAGACCCAGTACTTC
TRBV12-3/TRBV12-4	11	NA	TRBJ1-2	once	CASYGADGYTF	TGTGCCAGCTACGGGGCGGATGGCTACACCTTC
TRBV10-3	14	TRBD1	TRBJ2-3	many	CAISPTGESDTQYF	TGTGCCATCAGCCCGACAGGGGAATCAGATACGCAGTATTTT
TRBV4-1	14	NA	TRBJ2-2	NA	CASSQSPSTRELFF	TGCGCCAGCAGCCAATCGCCCAGTACAAGGGAGCTGTTTTTT
TRBV7-9	15	TRBD2	TRBJ2-1	many	CASSPSLGTIDEQFF	TGTGCCAGCAGCCCTTCCTTAGGGACTATCGATGAGCAGTTCTTC
TRBV27	18	NA	TRBJ2-1	once	CASSHQGGEGISYNEQFF	TGTGCCAGCAGCCACCAAGGGGGGGAGGGAATCTCCTACAATGAGCAGTTCTTC
TRBV5-1	14	NA	TRBJ1-1	NA	CASSLRRGLTEAFF	TGCGCCAGCAGCTTGAGGAGGGGCCTCACTGAAGCTTTCTTT